These T cell receptor beta chains were read from a single sample in a study of shared clonotypes between healthy human individuals. Only in-frame clones appear in the TCRdb table, and some are missing; sequencing was by immunoSEQ multiplex PCR. In the table there are about 2.3 million clones, around 93% of which are singletons. Source material: naive CD4+ T cells from PBMCs. These receptor sequences come from a man between 18 and 35 years old in good health. Some clones in this sample may be carry-over from other donors' samples. CDR3s include the opening cysteine and the closing phenylalanine or tryptophan. Fields, in order: D gene, J gene, clone size, V gene, CDR3 DNA, CDR3 protein. The D gene is left open where the match is weak. Expanded clones are given a class, and other clones once, few, many or no size at all.

TRBD2 | TRBJ2-2 | . | TRBV2 | TGTGCCAGCAGTGATGGGGGGAGGGCTACCACCGGGGAGCTGTTTTTT | CASSDGGRATTGELFF
. | TRBJ2-5 | once | TRBV11-2 | TGTGCCAGCAGCCCACGATCCGGGGAGACCCAGTACTTC | CASSPRSGETQYF
. | TRBJ1-1 | . | TRBV11-3 | TGTGCCAGCAGCTTAGATGCAGGGCCTAACACTGAAGCTTTCTTT | CASSLDAGPNTEAFF
. | TRBJ2-5 | . | TRBV5-1 | TGCGCCAGCAGCTGGACCTCTGGAAATATTGGGGAGCGGGAGACCCAGTACTTC | CASSWTSGNIGERETQYF
. | TRBJ2-7 | . | TRBV11-2 | TGTGCCAGCAGCTCTACAGGGACCTACGAGCAGTACTTC | CASSSTGTYEQYF
. | TRBJ2-5 | once | TRBV28 | TGTGCCAGCAGTTTTAAGTTCAGAGGGTACCAAGAGACCCAGTACTTC | CASSFKFRGYQETQYF
TRBD2 | TRBJ2-1 | . | TRBV5-6 | TGTGCCAGCAGCGCATTGACCGGGACTAGCGGTTGGAATGAGCAGTTCTTC | CASSALTGTSGWNEQFF
. | TRBJ2-6 | . | TRBV25-1 | TGTGCCAGCGAATCCGCCTCTGGGGCCAACGTCCTGACTTTC | CASESASGANVLTF
. | TRBJ2-4 | . | TRBV28 | TGTGCCAGCAGCTCGCCGCGAAGGGACATTCAGTACTTC | CASSSPRRDIQYF
. | TRBJ2-7 | . | TRBV28 | TGTGCCAGCAGTACCTCCGACACGGTCAGGTACGAGCAGTACTTC | CASSTSDTVRYEQYF
. | TRBJ2-2 | . | TRBV27 | TGTGCCAGCAGTTCCAATAAGCGTAGGGGCCCCACCGGGGAGCTGTTTTTT | CASSSNKRRGPTGELFF
TRBD1 | TRBJ1-3 | . | TRBV10-3 | TGTGCCATCAGTGAGTCGGGCAGGGGGACTGGAAACACCATATATTTT | CAISESGRGTGNTIYF
TRBD1 | TRBJ2-7 | . | TRBV4-1 | TGCGCCAGCAGCCAAGGGGAACAGGGGGCCTACGAGCAGTACTTC | CASSQGEQGAYEQYF
. | TRBJ2-1 | . | TRBV5-6 | TGTGCCAGCAGAAGCGGATACTCCTACAATGAGCAGTTCTTC | CASRSGYSYNEQFF
TRBD1 | TRBJ2-5 | . | TRBV11-1 | TGTGCCAGCAGCTTGGACAGGGTCGAGGAGCAGTACTTC | CASSLDRVEEQYF
. | TRBJ2-3 | . | TRBV5-1 | TGCGCCAGCAGCTTGATTCGGGGGCGCAACATACTAGCAGATACGCAGTATTTT | CASSLIRGRNILADTQYF
. | TRBJ2-2 | . | TRBV5-6 | TGTGCCAGCAGCTCCCAGCGAGGTTGGGGCACCGGGGAGCTGTTTTTT | CASSSQRGWGTGELFF
TRBD2 | TRBJ2-7 | . | TRBV10-3 | TGTGCCATTGCGGGACTAGCGGCCTACGAGCAGTACTTC | CAIAGLAAYEQYF
. | TRBJ2-7 | . | TRBV19 | TGTGCCAGTAGTCGGCTGAGCTCCTACGAGCAGTACTTC | CASSRLSSYEQYF
TRBD1 | TRBJ2-5 | . | TRBV9 | TGTGCCAGCAGCCTACAGGGGGGAGAGACCCAGTACTTC | CASSLQGGETQYF
. | TRBJ1-4 | . | TRBV2 | TGTGCCAGCGGGGGGACGGGGGCAACTAATGAAAAACTGTTTTTT | CASGGTGATNEKLFF
. | TRBJ2-7 | . | TRBV30 | TGTGCCTGGAGTGTATCAGGGTTACTGGCCTACGAGCAGTACTTC | CAWSVSGLLAYEQYF
. | TRBJ1-3 | . | TRBV5-1 | TGCGCCAGCAGCTTCTCAAGCTCTGGAAACACCATATATTTT | CASSFSSSGNTIYF
TRBD1 | TRBJ2-7 | . | TRBV30 | TGTGCCTGGAGTCTCCGGACAGGGACCCTCTCCTACGAGCAGTACTTC | CAWSLRTGTLSYEQYF
TRBD2 | TRBJ2-3 | . | TRBV5-1 | TGCGCCAGCAGCTTGGGCCTAGCGGGCCTGGGAACCACTAGCACAGATACGCAGTATTTT | CASSLGLAGLGTTSTDTQYF
TRBD2 | TRBJ2-2 | . | TRBV5-1 | TGCGCCAGCAGCTCGCTAGCGGGAGGGGACACCGGGGAGCTGTTTTTT | CASSSLAGGDTGELFF
. | TRBJ2-4 | . | TRBV5-3 | TGTGCCAGAAGCTTGGCCCCTACGCGGCCAAACATTCAGTACTTC | CARSLAPTRPNIQYF
TRBD2 | TRBJ2-1 | . | TRBV7-3 | TGTGCCAGCAGCTTAGGTAGCGGGGCAGGAAATGAGCAGTTCTTC | CASSLGSGAGNEQFF
. | TRBJ2-7 | once | TRBV28 | TGTGCCAGCAGATCCCGCTACCAGGGGAATCAGCAGTACTTC | CASRSRYQGNQQYF
TRBD2 | TRBJ2-1 | . | TRBV19 | TGTGCCAGTAGTTTACGACTAGCGGGAGGGCCAGATGAGCAGTTCTTC | CASSLRLAGGPDEQFF
. | TRBJ2-7 | . | TRBV2 | TGTGCCAGCAGTGTCCAGGGAGAGACCTACGAGCAGTACTTC | CASSVQGETYEQYF
TRBD2 | TRBJ2-1 | . | TRBV5-4 | TGTGCCAGCAGCTTGGCCGTACTAGCGGGAGGGGGCAATGAGCAGTTCTTC | CASSLAVLAGGGNEQFF
. | TRBJ1-1 | . | TRBV6-5 | TGTGCCAGCAGTTACGGGTCCATGAACACTGAAGCTTTCTTT | CASSYGSMNTEAFF
. | TRBJ2-5 | . | TRBV5-1 | TGCGCCAGCAGCTTGCAGACAACAGGGCGGTACCAAGAGACCCAGTACTTC | CASSLQTTGRYQETQYF